The clone carrying this TCR beta chain was detected a few times. Its antigen is not known. The sample originates from a study of identical twins. Study results and caveats: There is a chance that invariant MAIT and iNKT cells partially muddied zero-insertion analyses. Shared out-of-frame alpha sequences (those common to twins) showed excess low generation probability.

From germline, CDR1 is SGHTA and CDR2 FQGNSA. There are 14 residues in the CDR3. V lost 6 bases and J 11 bases, leaving 19 bases between the germline ends. Template switching introduced a universal primer site, and the cDNA bore unique molecular identifiers. TCRdb reanalysed the 5' RACE reads using MiXCR and keeps one entry per CDR3 protein. The sample carries 1.5 million or so distinct CDR3 sequences, about 32% recorded once. The sequencing input was cord blood. This chain links TRBV7-2 with TRBJ1-4; TRBD1 is a possible D gene (6 bases). The receptor was isolated from a newborn girl in good health. CDR3 protein: CASSRDRTLDKLFF. The DNA for the CDR3 is TGTGCCAGCAGTCGAGACAGGACCCTGGACAAACTGTTTTTT.